One sample yielded the 13 T cell receptor beta chains listed below, sequenced in a study of blood T cell repertoires in COVID-19. Clones were read by immunoSEQ multiplex PCR, and TCRdb kept only the in-frame ones, dropping some. The sample includes around 200,000 clones, around 81% of them seen just once. The sequenced material came from peripheral blood. The source of these receptors is a human donor with acute or convalescent COVID-19. The donor label of this sample is uncertain.

V is TRBV2 and J is TRBJ2-1; D is possibly TRBD1 (6 bases). The germline V gene encodes CDR1 SNHLY and CDR2 FYNNEI. CDR3 length equals 13 residues. Trimming left V 3 bases short and J 4 bases short, with 7 bases between. The CDR3 protein is CASSEGAYNEQFF. CDR3 coding DNA: TGTGCCAGCAGTGAGGGGGCGTACAATGAGCAGTTCTTC. The full variable domain, rest sourced from reference TRBV2 and TRBJ2-1, is EPEVTQTPSHQVTQMGQEVILRCVPISNHLYFYWYRQILGQKVEFLVSFYNNEISEKSEIFDDQFSVERPDGSNFTLKIRSTKLEDSAMYFCASSEGAYNEQFFGPGTRLTVL.

This clone was counted only a few times. The V gene is TRBV3-1 (or the pseudogene TRBV3-2), the J gene TRBJ2-1; TRBD2 aligns across 7 bases. Germline CDR1 reads LGHDT; CDR2 reads YNNKEL (reference sequence). V gave up 4 bases and J gave up 5 bases; unmatched junction bases: 5. This CDR3 is built from 14 residues. The CDR3 DNA reads TGTGCCAGCAGCCCCACTAGCGACCACAATGAGCAGTTCTTC. Amino acids: CASSPTSDHNEQFF.

V and J are TRBV6-5 and TRBJ1-2; D is perhaps TRBD1 (6 bases). V was shortened by 5 bases and J by 1 base, with 14 bases between the two germline ends. The V gene's germline CDR1 is MNHEY and CDR2 SVGAGI. The CDR3 spans 15 residues. CDR3 region: CASSLSRGFNYGYTF. The CDR3, as DNA: TGTGCCAGCAGTCTTAGTAGGGGGTTTAACTATGGCTACACCTTC.

The V and J genes are TRBV30 and TRBJ1-6; tentatively, D is TRBD1 (5 bases). The germline CDR1 and CDR2 sequences are GTSNPN and SVGIG (reference sequence). This CDR3 is 14 amino acids long. V was pared by 7 bases and J by 9 bases, with 19 bases between. The CDR3 DNA reads TGTGCCTCCCGAATCGGTCAGGGTATTTCACCCCTCCACTTT. Protein product: CASRIGQGISPLHF.

The V and J genes are TRBV11-2 and TRBJ2-1, with 9 bases matching TRBD2. V lost 6 bases and J lost 9; bases outside the gene matches: 6. Germline V gene lookup returns CDR1 SGHAT and CDR2 FQNNGV. The CDR3 has 13 residues. The CDR3 coding sequence is TGTGCCAGCAGTCATCTAGCGGGGACTGAGCAGTTCTTC. This translates into CASSHLAGTEQFF.

The chain recombines TRBV30 with TRBJ1-6, with 11 nucleotides matching TRBD1. The trim removed 7 bases at V and 6 bases at J, leaving 11 bases unmatched. The CDR3 spans 16 residues. From germline, CDR1 is GTSNPN and CDR2 SVGIG (reference sequence). The CDR3 loop reads CASPGTGGTFNSPLHF. In nucleotides, the CDR3 is TGTGCCTCCCCCGGGACAGGGGGTACTTTTAATTCACCCCTCCACTTT.

This chain uses TRBV3-1 (or the pseudogene TRBV3-2) with TRBJ2-5, with unresolved D. The germline V gene has CDR1 LGHDT and CDR2 YNNKEL (reference sequence). V was cut by 8 bases and J by 1 base, with 8 bases left in between. The CDR3 contains 12 residues. The CDR3 region is CASAKIQETQYF. The CDR3, as DNA: TGTGCCAGCGCTAAGATCCAAGAGACCCAGTACTTC.

This sequence joins TRBV10-3 and TRBJ1-1; no definite D call. V was cut by 0 bases and J by 1 base, with 6 bases left in between. Germline CDR1 and CDR2: ENHRY and SYGVKD. This CDR3 has 14 residues. The CDR3 coding sequence is TGTGCCATCAGTGAGTCTCCCAGGAACACTGAAGCTTTCTTT. Protein sequence: CAISESPRNTEAFF.

The chain employs TRBV18 and TRBJ2-5; D might be TRBD2 (6 bases). V was clipped by 0 bases and J by 5 bases, with 13 bases between them. Per germline, CDR1 KGHSH and CDR2 LQKENI. The length of the CDR3 is 15 residues. CDR3 DNA sequence: TGTGCCAGCTCACCACCGGCGGGGTGGAAGGAGACCCAGTACTTC. Its protein product is CASSPPAGWKETQYF.

This chain uses TRBV18 with TRBJ1-2, with D possibly being TRBD1 (6 bases). V lost 3 bases and J lost 6, with 17 bases in between. There are 15 residues in the CDR3. CDR1 and CDR2 from the germline V gene are KGHSH and LQKENI. CDR3 in amino acids: CASSPTDRPVDGYTF. The CDR3 nucleotides are TGTGCCAGCTCACCGACCGACAGGCCCGTCGATGGCTACACCTTC.

This clone was seen just once. The J gene is TRBJ1-1, the V gene TRBV7-9; 8 bases map to TRBD1. Germline trimming cut 0 bases from V and 1 base from J; bases unmatched to any gene: 7. The CDR3 is 17 residues long. The germline V gene encodes CDR1 SEHNR and CDR2 FQNEAQ (reference sequence). The CDR3 DNA follows: TGTGCCAGCAGCTTAGCCGGACAGGGATGGAGGAACACTGAAGCTTTCTTT. As protein: CASSLAGQGWRNTEAFF.

This rearrangement joins TRBV9 to TRBJ2-1; 9 bases fit TRBD2. Trimming at V came to 4 bases and at J to 7 bases, leaving 6 bases not matched to a gene. The CDR3 is 14 amino acids. Germline CDR1 SGDLS, CDR2 YYNGEE. The CDR3 loop reads CASSRGGAINEQFF. CDR3 nucleotides: TGTGCCAGCAGCCGCGGGGGGGCCATAAATGAGCAGTTCTTC.

CDR3 DNA sequence: TGCAGCGTCCTACCGAGGGGGAGTGAGCAGTTCTTC. It is translated as CSVLPRGSEQFF. The chain couples TRBV29-1 to TRBJ2-1; D perhaps matches TRBD1 (6 bases). This CDR3 comprises 12 residues. CDR1 is SQVTM, CDR2 ANQGSEA, per germline. V was trimmed by 6 bases and J by 9 bases, leaving 15 bases between them.